This T cell receptor beta chain derives from a study of blood T cells in healthy people across ages. Primed by a sample-barcoded 5' primer and a J-beta primer mix, a second PCR proceeded for about 7 to 11 cycles. TCRdb processed the 5' RACE reads anew with MiXCR; each CDR3 protein has one entry. The table records some 560,000 distinct CDR3 sequences, roughly a quarter of them present only once. On this clonotype: Mismatch with germline at one junction end may stem from a read error.

Per germline, CDR1 GTSNPN and CDR2 SVGIG (reference sequence). This CDR3 is 14 amino acids long. The same sample was also used in a study of T cells of mothers and their children.

The sequence came from a boy aged 2 to 10 in good health. This chain joins TRBV30 and TRBJ2-3; TRBD2 matches 7 bases. Sequences were obtained from blood. The DNA of the CDR3 is TGTGCCTGGAGATTGGGCGGGAGCACAGATACGCAGTGTTTT. Encoded protein: CAWRLGGSTDTQCF.